This TCR beta chain was sequenced during a study of blood T cell repertoires in COVID-19. The table came from immunoSEQ multiplex PCR; TCRdb's copy has only in-frame clones and leaves some out. The sample yields about 140,000 clones, roughly 86% seen once. This sequence originates from a woman between 50 and 59 years old with acute or convalescent COVID-19. The sequencing sample was made of peripheral blood.

The CDR3 protein is CASSFRNEQFF. For the CDR3, the DNA is TGTGCCAGCAGCTTCCGTAATGAGCAGTTCTTC. The chain combines TRBV5-6 with TRBJ2-1, with D hard to call. V was pared by 2 bases and J by 7 bases, with 4 bases between. This CDR3 comprises 11 residues. Germline CDR1 and CDR2: SGHDT and YYEEEE.